This T cell receptor beta chain was identified in a study of T cells in localized non-small cell lung cancer. General study findings and limits: An association was observed between higher blood T cell density and longer overall survival. A median approximately 59 of the top 100 tumor clones appeared in adjacent lung. Compared with tumor, uninvolved adjacent lung displayed greater T cell clonality, ranking highest overall. It remains possible that heterogeneity exists, since only one tumor region was sequenced.

TCRdb's table, derived via immunoSEQ multiplex PCR, lists solely in-frame clones and lacks some. The sample consists of tens of thousands of clones, 65% to 85% of them appearing once. The CDR3 covers 15 residues. The ends were cut back, 8 bases at V and 0 bases at J, with 14 bases in the middle. Germline lookup yields CDR1 MNHNS and CDR2 SASEGT. Of note for this clone: What it binds is unknown.

The source is a man between 40 and 69 years old with stage III lung adenocarcinoma. The source was peripheral blood mononuclear cells, collected before any cancer treatment. The rearrangement joins TRBV6-1 to TRBJ2-1; the D call may be TRBD1 or TRBD2 (5 bases each). As DNA, the CDR3 is TGTGCCAGCCTCCGGGACGCAAGCTCCTACAATGAGCAGTTCTTC. Its translation: CASLRDASSYNEQFF.